This section outlines one TCR beta chain sequence together with its context. The data were taken from a study of blood T cell repertoires in COVID-19. Study-wide background: COVID-19 samples, acute and convalescent, were from the United States, Italy and Spain. Sources were T cells, B-cell-depleted T cells, or PBMCs; the material itself was cDNA or gDNA.

In the authors' methods: From reference gene primer amplification, estimates of nucleated cell counts were derived. TCRdb's table, derived via immunoSEQ multiplex PCR, lists solely in-frame clones and lacks some. That table supplies the V and J calls and clone size; D and trimming were determined from the DNA. Here the sample spans about 23,000 clones, roughly 92% being singletons. The germline V gene has CDR1 SGHAT and CDR2 FQNNGV. The V segment lost 2 bases and the J segment 8 bases; nucleotides outside the gene matches: 10. The CDR3 spans 15 residues. The TCR comes from a woman between 45 and 60 years old with active COVID-19. Sequencing input: peripheral blood. The chain has TRBV11-2 and TRBJ1-2; 8 nucleotides line up with TRBD1. The CDR3 region has the DNA TGTGCCAGCAGCTTAAATCAGGGGGCAACGGGAGGCTACACCTTC. This translates into CASSLNQGATGGYTF.